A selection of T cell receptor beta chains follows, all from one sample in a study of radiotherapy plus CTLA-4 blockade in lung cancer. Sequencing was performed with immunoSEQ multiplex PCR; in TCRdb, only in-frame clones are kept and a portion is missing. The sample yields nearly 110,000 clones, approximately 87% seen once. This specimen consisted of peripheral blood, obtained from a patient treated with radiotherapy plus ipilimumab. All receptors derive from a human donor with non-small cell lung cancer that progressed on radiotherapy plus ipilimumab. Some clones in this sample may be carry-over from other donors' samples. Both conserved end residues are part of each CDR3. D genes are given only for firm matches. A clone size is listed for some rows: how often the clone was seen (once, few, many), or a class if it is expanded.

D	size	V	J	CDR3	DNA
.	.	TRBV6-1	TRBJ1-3	CASSEGIQAHSGNTIYF	TGTGCCAGCAGTGAAGGGATACAGGCCCACTCTGGAAACACCATATATTTT
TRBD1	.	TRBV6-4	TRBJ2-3	CASSAAGQGADTQYF	TGTGCCAGCAGTGCGGCGGGACAGGGGGCAGATACGCAGTATTTT
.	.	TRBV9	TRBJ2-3	CASSREVSTDTQYF	TGTGCCAGCAGCAGGGAGGTGAGCACAGATACGCAGTATTTT
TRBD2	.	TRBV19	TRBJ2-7	CASSMGLAGSYEQYF	TGTGCCAGTAGTATGGGACTAGCGGGGTCCTACGAGCAGTACTTC
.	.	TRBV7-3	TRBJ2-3	CASSPGTVKDTQYF	TGTGCCAGCAGCCCCGGGACCGTAAAGGATACGCAGTATTTT
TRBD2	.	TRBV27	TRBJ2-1	CASSLDPSGVSYNEQFF	TGTGCCAGCAGTTTAGATCCTAGCGGGGTCTCCTACAATGAGCAGTTCTTC
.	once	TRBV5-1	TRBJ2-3	CASSLGQGDTDTQYF	TGCGCCAGCAGCTTGGGTCAGGGTGATACAGATACGCAGTATTTT
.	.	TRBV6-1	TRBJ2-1	CAAGLFSYNEQFF	TGTGCCGCCGGACTGTTCTCCTACAATGAGCAGTTCTTC
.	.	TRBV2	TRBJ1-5	CASSSGMGQPQHF	TGTGCCAGCAGCTCAGGGATGGGCCAGCCCCAGCATTTT
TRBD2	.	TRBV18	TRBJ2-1	CASSQLLAAGGGEQFF	TGTGCCAGCTCACAGCTACTGGCAGCGGGGGGAGGTGAGCAGTTCTTC
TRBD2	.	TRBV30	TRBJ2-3	CAWADTGGPGDTQYF	TGTGCCTGGGCTGACACGGGGGGACCGGGAGATACGCAGTATTTT
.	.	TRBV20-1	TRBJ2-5	CSATNDETQYF	TGCAGTGCTACCAATGATGAGACCCAGTACTTC
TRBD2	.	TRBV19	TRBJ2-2	CASSLRRGSTGELFF	TGTGCCAGTAGCTTGAGGCGGGGGTCCACCGGGGAGCTGTTTTTT
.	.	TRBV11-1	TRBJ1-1	CASSQQGWGNTEAFF	TGTGCCAGCAGCCAACAGGGTTGGGGGAACACTGAAGCTTTCTTT
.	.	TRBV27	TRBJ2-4	CASSPREGIQYF	TGTGCCAGCAGTCCCCGTGAGGGAATTCAGTACTTC
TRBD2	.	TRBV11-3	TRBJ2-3	CASSFKRGAPYSTDTQYF	TGTGCCAGCAGCTTTAAGCGGGGGGCTCCCTATAGCACAGATACGCAGTATTTT
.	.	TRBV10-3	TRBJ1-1	CAISESRDTEAFF	TGTGCCATCAGTGAGTCCAGGGACACTGAAGCTTTCTTT
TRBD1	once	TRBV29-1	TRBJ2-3	CSVYGQGFGTQYF	TGCAGCGTTTACGGACAGGGTTTCGGTACGCAGTATTTT
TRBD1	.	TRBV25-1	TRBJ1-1	CASTGTGQNTEAFF	TGTGCCAGTACCGGGACAGGGCAGAACACTGAAGCTTTCTTT
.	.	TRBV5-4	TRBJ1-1	CASRAQGTEAFF	TGTGCCAGCAGGGCTCAGGGAACTGAAGCTTTCTTT
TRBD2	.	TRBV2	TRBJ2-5	CASSPGLATQETQYF	TGTGCCAGCAGCCCGGGACTAGCGACACAAGAGACCCAGTACTTC
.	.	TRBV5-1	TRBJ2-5	CASSDDSTQETQYF	TGCGCCAGCAGCGACGACAGTACACAAGAGACCCAGTACTTC
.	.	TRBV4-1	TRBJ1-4	CASSLFRQATNEKLFF	TGCGCCAGCAGCCTCTTTAGACAAGCAACTAATGAAAAACTGTTTTTT
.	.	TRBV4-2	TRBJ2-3	CASSRSLGGGGTDTQYF	TGTGCCAGCAGCCGTTCTTTGGGAGGGGGGGGCACAGATACGCAGTATTTT
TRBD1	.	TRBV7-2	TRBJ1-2	CASSPGPTGSIYGYTF	TGTGCCAGCAGCCCTGGACCGACAGGGTCGATCTATGGCTACACCTTC
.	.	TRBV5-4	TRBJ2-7	CASSLGGLRGAYEQYF	TGTGCCAGCAGCTTGGGGGGTCTTAGGGGAGCCTACGAGCAGTACTTC
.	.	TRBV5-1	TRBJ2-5	CASSLSGTAQETQYF	TGCGCCAGCAGCTTATCCGGGACGGCTCAAGAGACCCAGTACTTC
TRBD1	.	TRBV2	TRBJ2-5	CAILPGQQETQYF	TGTGCCATCTTACCGGGACAGCAAGAGACCCAGTACTTC
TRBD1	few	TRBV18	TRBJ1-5	CASSPRTGRSNQPQHF	TGTGCCAGCTCACCACGGACAGGACGGAGCAATCAGCCCCAGCATTTT
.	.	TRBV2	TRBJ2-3	CASDSPFARAGSTLDTQYF	TGTGCCAGCGATTCCCCTTTTGCCCGGGCCGGTAGTACTCTTGATACGCAGTATTTT
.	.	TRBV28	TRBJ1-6	CASSSTSFNSPLHF	TGTGCCAGCAGTTCTACGTCCTTCAATTCACCCCTCCACTTT
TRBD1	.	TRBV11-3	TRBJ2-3	CASSNRDSTTDTQYF	TGTGCCAGCAGCAACCGGGACAGCACAACAGATACGCAGTATTTT
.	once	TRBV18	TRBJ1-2	CASSPTASDYGYTF	TGTGCCAGCTCACCGACGGCCAGTGACTATGGCTACACCTTC
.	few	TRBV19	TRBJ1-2	CASRTGSRYTF	TGTGCCAGTAGAACCGGGAGTCGCTACACCTTC
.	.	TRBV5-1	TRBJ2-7	CASSLEWGFYEQYF	TGCGCCAGCAGCTTGGAATGGGGGTTCTACGAGCAGTACTTC
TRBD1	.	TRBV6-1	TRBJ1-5	CASTLQGVGNQPQHF	TGTGCCAGCACACTACAGGGGGTCGGAAATCAGCCCCAGCATTTT
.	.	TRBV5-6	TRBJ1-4	CASSLAGTIFQDEKLFF	TGTGCCAGCAGCTTGGCAGGGACTATCTTTCAGGATGAAAAACTGTTTTTT
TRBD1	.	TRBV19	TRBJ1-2	CASSVRQGLYGYTF	TGTGCCAGTAGTGTTCGACAGGGTTTGTATGGCTACACCTTC
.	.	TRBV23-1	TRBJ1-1	CASSQVGGGTEAFF	TGCGCCAGCAGTCAAGTCGGAGGGGGCACTGAAGCTTTCTTT
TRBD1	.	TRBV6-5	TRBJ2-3	CASSYFRGQSADTQYF	TGTGCCAGCAGTTATTTTAGGGGGCAGTCGGCAGATACGCAGTATTTT
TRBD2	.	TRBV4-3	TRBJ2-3	CASSQAASGGTDTQYF	TGCGCCAGCAGCCAAGCAGCTAGCGGGGGCACAGATACGCAGTATTTT
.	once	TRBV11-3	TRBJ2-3	CASSLGLGTDTQYF	TGTGCCAGCAGCTTAGGGCTGGGTACAGATACGCAGTATTTT
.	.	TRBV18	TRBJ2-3	CASSPLADSTDTQYF	TGTGCCAGCTCACCCCTGGCGGATAGCACAGATACGCAGTATTTT
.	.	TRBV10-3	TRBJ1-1	CAISEFGRDTEAFF	TGTGCCATCAGTGAGTTTGGAAGAGACACTGAAGCTTTCTTT
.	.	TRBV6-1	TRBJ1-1	CASRGNTEAFF	TGTGCCAGCAGGGGGAACACTGAAGCTTTCTTT
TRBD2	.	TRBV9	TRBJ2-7	CASSPGGGNYEQYF	TGTGCCAGCAGCCCGGGCGGGGGTAATTACGAGCAGTACTTC
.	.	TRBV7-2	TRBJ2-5	CASSLGGYQETQYF	TGTGCCAGCAGCTTAGGGGGGTACCAAGAGACCCAGTACTTC
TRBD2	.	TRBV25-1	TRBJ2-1	CASSGRGAYNEQFF	TGTGCCAGCAGTGGGCGGGGGGCCTACAATGAGCAGTTCTTC
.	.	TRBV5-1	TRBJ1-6	CASSLGPPRNPLHF	TGCGCCAGCAGCTTGGGGCCCCCTAGGAACCCCCTCCACTTT
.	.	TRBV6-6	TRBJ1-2	CASRNGRGALGGYTF	TGTGCCAGCAGAAACGGACGGGGGGCATTGGGTGGCTACACCTTC
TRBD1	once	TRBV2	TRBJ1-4	CASSEVRTGGREKLFF	TGTGCCAGCAGTGAAGTGCGGACAGGGGGTCGTGAAAAACTGTTTTTT
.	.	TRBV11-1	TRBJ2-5	CASSQGLQETQYF	TGTGCCAGCAGCCAAGGACTGCAAGAGACCCAGTACTTC
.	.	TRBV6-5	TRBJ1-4	CASSYSYSMLEKLFF	TGTGCCAGCAGTTACTCATACAGTATGCTGGAAAAACTGTTTTTT
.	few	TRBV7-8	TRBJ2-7	CASSPRGSGEQYF	TGTGCCAGCAGCCCCAGGGGTTCGGGGGAGCAGTACTTC
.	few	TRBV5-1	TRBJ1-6	CASSSDVSSSYNSPLHF	TGCGCCAGCAGCTCGGACGTTTCGAGCTCCTATAATTCACCCCTCCACTTT